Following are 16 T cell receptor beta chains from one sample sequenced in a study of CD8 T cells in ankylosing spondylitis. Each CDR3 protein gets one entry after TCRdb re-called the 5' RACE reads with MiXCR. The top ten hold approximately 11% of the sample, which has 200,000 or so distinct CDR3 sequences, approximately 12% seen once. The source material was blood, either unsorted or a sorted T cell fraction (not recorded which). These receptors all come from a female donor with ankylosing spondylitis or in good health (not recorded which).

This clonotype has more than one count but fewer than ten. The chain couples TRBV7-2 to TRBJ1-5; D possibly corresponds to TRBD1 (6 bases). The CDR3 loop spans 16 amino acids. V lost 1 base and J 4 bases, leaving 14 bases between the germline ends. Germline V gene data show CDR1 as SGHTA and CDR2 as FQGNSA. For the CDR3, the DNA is TGTGCCAGCAGCTTAGGGGCGGACAGACAAAATCAGCCCCAGCATTTT. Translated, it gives CASSLGADRQNQPQHF.

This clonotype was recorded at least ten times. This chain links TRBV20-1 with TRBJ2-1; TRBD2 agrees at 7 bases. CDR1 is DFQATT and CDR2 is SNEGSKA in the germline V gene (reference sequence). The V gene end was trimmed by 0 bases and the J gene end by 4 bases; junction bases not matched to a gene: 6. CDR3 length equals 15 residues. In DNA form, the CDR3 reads TGCAGTGCTAGAGATGTGTCTAGCGGTTACAATGAGCAGTTCTTC. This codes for CSARDVSSGYNEQFF.

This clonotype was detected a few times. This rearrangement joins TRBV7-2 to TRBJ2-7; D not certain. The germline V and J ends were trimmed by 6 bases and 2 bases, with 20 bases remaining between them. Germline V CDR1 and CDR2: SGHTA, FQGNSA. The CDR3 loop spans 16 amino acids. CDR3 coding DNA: TGTGCCAGCAGACCCGACATCAGACACACCACCTACGAGCAGTACTTC. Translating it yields CASRPDIRHTTYEQYF.

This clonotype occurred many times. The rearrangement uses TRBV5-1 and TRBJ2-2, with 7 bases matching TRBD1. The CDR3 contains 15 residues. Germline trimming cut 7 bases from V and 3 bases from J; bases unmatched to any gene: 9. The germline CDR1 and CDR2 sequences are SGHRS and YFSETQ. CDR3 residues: CASYGETGHTGELFF. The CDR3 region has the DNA TGCGCCAGCTATGGAGAGACAGGGCACACCGGGGAGCTGTTTTTT.

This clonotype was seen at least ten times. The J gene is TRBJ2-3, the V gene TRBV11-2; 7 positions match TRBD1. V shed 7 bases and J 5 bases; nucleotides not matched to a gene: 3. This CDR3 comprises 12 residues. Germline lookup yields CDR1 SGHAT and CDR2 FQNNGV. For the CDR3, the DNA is TGTGCCAGCAACAGGGGCGAAGATACGCAGTATTTT. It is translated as CASNRGEDTQYF.

The CDR3 sequence: CASSPQKPSVYYNEQFF. The CDR3 bases are TGTGCCAGCAGCCCCCAGAAGCCTAGCGTTTACTACAATGAGCAGTTCTTC. The chain is built from TRBV7-2 and TRBJ2-1, with D possibly TRBD2 on 6 matching bases. V was shortened by 5 bases and J by 3 bases, with 20 bases between the two germline ends. The germline gives CDR1 SGHTA, CDR2 FQGNSA. The CDR3 loop spans 17 amino acids.

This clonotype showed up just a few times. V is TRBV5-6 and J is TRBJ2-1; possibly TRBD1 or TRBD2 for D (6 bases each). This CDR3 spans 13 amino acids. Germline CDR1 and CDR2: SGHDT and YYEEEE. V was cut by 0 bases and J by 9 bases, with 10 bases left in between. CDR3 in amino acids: CASSLGTAGEQFF. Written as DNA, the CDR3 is TGTGCCAGCAGCTTGGGGACAGCGGGTGAGCAGTTCTTC.

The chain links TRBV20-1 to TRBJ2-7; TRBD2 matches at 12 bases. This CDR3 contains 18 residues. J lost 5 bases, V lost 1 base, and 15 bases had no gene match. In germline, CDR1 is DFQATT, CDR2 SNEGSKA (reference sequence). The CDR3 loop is CSARALLLAGGVRHEQYF. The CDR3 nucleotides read TGCAGTGCTAGAGCTCTCCTCCTAGCGGGAGGGGTCCGTCACGAGCAGTACTTC.

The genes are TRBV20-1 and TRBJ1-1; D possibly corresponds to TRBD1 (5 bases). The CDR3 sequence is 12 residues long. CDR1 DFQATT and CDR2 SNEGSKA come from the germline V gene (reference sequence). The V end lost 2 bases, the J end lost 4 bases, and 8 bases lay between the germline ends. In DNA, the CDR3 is TGCAGTGCTAGACTCAGGGCCACTGAAGCTTTCTTT. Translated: CSARLRATEAFF.

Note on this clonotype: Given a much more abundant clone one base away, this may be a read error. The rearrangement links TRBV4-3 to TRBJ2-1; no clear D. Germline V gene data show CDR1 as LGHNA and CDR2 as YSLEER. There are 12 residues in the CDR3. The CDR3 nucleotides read TGCACCAGCAGCCAAGATCAAGGCCCCCCTGTCTTC. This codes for CTSSQDQGPPVF.

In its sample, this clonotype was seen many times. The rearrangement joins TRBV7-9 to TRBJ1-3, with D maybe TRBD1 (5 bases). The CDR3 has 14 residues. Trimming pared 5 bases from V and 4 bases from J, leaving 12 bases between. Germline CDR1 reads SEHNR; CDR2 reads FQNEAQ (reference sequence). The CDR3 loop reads CASSVQVAGNTIYF. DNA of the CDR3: TGTGCCAGCAGCGTACAGGTGGCCGGAAACACCATATATTTT.

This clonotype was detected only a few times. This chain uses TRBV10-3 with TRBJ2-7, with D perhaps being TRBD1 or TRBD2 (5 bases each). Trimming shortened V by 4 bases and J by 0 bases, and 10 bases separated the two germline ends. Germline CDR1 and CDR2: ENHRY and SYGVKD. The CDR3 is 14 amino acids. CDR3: CAISGWDGSYEQYF. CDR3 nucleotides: TGTGCCATCAGTGGTTGGGACGGCTCCTACGAGCAGTACTTC.

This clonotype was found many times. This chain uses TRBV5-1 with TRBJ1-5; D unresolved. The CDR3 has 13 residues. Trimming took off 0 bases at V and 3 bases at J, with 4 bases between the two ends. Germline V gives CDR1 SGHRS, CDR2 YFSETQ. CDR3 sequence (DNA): TGCGCCAGCAGCTTGGATGCCAATCAGCCCCAGCATTTT. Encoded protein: CASSLDANQPQHF.

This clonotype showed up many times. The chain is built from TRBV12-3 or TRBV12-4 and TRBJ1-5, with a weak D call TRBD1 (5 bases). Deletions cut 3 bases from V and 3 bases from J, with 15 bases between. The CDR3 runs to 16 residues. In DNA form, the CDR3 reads TGTGCCAGCAGTTTTGTGGGACCCGGACCCAATCAGCCCCAGCATTTT. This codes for CASSFVGPGPNQPQHF.

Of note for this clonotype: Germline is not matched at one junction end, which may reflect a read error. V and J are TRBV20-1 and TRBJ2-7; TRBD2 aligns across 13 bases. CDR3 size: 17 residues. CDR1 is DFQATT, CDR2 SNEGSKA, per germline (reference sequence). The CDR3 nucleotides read TGCTGTGCTAGAATGGTAACTAGCGGGAGGGCCGCGTACGAGCAGTACTTC. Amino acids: CCARMVTSGRAAYEQYF.

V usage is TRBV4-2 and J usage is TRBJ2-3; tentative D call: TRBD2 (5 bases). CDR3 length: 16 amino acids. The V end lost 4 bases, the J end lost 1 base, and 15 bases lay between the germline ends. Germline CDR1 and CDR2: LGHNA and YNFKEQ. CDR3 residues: CASSLQTGSRTDTQYF. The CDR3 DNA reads TGTGCCAGCAGCCTCCAAACGGGGTCCCGCACAGATACGCAGTATTTT.